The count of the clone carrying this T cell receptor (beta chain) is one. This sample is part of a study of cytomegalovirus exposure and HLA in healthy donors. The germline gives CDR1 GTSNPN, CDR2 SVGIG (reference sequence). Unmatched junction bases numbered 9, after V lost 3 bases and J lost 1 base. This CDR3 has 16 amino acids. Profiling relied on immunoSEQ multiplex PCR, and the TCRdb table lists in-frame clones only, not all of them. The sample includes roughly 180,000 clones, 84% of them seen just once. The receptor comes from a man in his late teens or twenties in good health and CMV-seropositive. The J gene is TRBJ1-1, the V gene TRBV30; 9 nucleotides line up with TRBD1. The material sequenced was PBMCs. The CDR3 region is CAWRRTGVPQNTEAFF. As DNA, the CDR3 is TGTGCCTGGAGGAGGACAGGGGTCCCCCAGAACACTGAAGCTTTCTTT. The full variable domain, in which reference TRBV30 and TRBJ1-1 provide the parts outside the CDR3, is SQTIHQWPATLVQPVGSPLSLECTVEGTSNPNLYWYRQAAGRGLQLLFYSVGIGQISSEVPQNLSASRPQDRQFILSSKKLLLSDSGFYLCAWRRTGVPQNTEAFFGQGTRLTVV.